There are a few counts of the clone carrying this T cell receptor beta chain. Its antigen is as yet unknown. Using RNA transcripts as the source, TCR beta CDR3 regions were amplified. First-round RT-PCR with HTBI primers amplified the TCR CDR3 region. One entry per CDR3 protein, called by TCRdb with MiXCR from the multiplex PCR reads. The sample has about 420,000 distinct CDR3 sequences; roughly 14% are singletons. CDR1 and CDR2 from the germline V gene are SGHKS and YYEKEE (reference sequence). There are 13 residues in the CDR3. V was pared by 4 bases and J by 5 bases, with 12 bases between. This record comes from a study of T cells in Graves' hyperthyroidism and ophthalmopathy. The study, taken as a whole, reports: Peripheral blood also featured most of the thyroid clonotypes expanded above 0.001. In the analysis, a 13 V-J model separated ophthalmopathy from stable hyperthyroidism.

Those with hyperthyroidism were 18 to 65 years old, newly diagnosed, and ill for under 2 months. Sequencing input: blood. V and J are TRBV5-5 and TRBJ2-5; possible D gene TRBD1, 5 bases. The sequence was obtained from a woman under 30 with Graves' hyperthyroidism. The CDR3 protein is CASSQQAVETQYF. In nucleotides, the CDR3 is TGTGCCAGCAGCCAACAGGCCGTGGAGACCCAGTACTTC.